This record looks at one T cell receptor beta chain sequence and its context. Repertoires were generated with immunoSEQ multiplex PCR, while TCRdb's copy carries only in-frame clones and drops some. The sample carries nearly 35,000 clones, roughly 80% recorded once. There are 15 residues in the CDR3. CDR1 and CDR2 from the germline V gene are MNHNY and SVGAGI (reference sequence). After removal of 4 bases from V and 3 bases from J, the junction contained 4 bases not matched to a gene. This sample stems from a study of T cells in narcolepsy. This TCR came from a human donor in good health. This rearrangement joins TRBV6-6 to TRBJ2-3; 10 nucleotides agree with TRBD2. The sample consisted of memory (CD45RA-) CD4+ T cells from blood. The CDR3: CASSSSGRGTDTQYF. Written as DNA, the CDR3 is TGTGCCAGCAGTTCTAGCGGGAGAGGTACAGATACGCAGTATTTT.